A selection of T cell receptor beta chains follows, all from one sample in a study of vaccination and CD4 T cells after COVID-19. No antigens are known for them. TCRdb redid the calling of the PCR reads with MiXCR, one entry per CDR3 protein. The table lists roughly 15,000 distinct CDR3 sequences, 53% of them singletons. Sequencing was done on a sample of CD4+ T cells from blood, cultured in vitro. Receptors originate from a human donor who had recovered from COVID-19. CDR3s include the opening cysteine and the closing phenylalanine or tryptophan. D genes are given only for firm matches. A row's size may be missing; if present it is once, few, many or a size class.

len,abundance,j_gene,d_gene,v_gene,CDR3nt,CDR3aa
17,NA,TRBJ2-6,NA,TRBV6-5,TGTGCCAGCAGTTACTCGAACGGCAACTCTGGGGCCAACGTCCTGACTTTC,CASSYSNGNSGANVLTF
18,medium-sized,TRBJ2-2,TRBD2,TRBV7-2,TGTGCCAGCAGCTTAGAACTAGCGGGGGGGCTTAACACCGGGGAGCTGTTTTTT,CASSLELAGGLNTGELFF
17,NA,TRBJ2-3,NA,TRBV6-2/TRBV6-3,TGTGCCAGCAGTTACCGAGGCAAGCATAGCCACACAGATACGCAGTATTTT,CASSYRGKHSHTDTQYF
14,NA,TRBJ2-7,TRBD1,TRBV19,TGTGCCAGTAGTATGGTAAGACAGGGGGGCGAGCAGTACTTC,CASSMVRQGGEQYF
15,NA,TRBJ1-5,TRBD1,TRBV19,TGTGCCAGTAGTAAGGTCAGGGGGCGGGATCAGCCCCAGCATTTT,CASSKVRGRDQPQHF
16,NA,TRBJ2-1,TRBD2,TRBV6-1,TGTGCCAGCAGGGACGGGACTAGCGGGAGAGGCAATGAGCAGTTCTTC,CASRDGTSGRGNEQFF
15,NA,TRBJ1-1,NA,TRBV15,TGTGCCACCAGCAGAGTAACAAGTTTGAACACTGAAGCTTTCTTT,CATSRVTSLNTEAFF
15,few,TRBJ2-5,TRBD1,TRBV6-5,TGTGCCAGCAGTTACTCACAGGGGGCGAAAGAGACCCAGTACTTC,CASSYSQGAKETQYF
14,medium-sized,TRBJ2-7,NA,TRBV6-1,TGTGCCAGCAGGCCCGGGACGGTTATCCACGAGCAGTACTTC,CASRPGTVIHEQYF
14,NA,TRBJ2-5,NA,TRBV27,TGTGCCAGCAGTTTATTTTGGGGCCAAGAGACCCAGTACTTC,CASSLFWGQETQYF
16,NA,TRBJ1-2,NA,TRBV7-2,TGTGCCAGCAGCCTTGGGACAAAACCCTTGGGCTATGGCTACACCTTC,CASSLGTKPLGYGYTF
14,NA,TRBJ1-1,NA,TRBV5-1,TGCGCCAGCAGCTTCGCGGGCCTAGGGACTGAAGCTTTCTTT,CASSFAGLGTEAFF
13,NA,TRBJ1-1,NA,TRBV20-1,TGCAGTGCTAGGAGGGGCATGAACACTGAAGCTTTCTTT,CSARRGMNTEAFF
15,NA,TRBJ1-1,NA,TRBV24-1,TGTGCCACCAGTGACACCGGTAGGGATAACACTGAAGCTTTCTTT,CATSDTGRDNTEAFF
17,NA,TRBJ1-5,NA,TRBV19,TGTGCCAGTAGTACCCCCTTGAGGTCGGGTAACAATCAGCCCCAGCATTTT,CASSTPLRSGNNQPQHF
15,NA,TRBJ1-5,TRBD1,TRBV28,TGTGCCAGCAAGAACCAAGGGGGCGGGGGTCAGCCCCAGCATTTT,CASKNQGGGGQPQHF
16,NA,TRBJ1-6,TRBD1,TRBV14,TGTGCCAGCCTCCTCACCGGGACAGGGCATAATTCACCCCTCCACTTT,CASLLTGTGHNSPLHF
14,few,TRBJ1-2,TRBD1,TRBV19,TGTGCCAGTACCCCCGGGACAGGGGGCGCGGGCTACACCTTC,CASTPGTGGAGYTF
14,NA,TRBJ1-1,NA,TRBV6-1,TGTGCCAGCAGTCGTATGACAGGGAACACTGAAGCTTTCTTT,CASSRMTGNTEAFF
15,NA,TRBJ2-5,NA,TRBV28,TGTGCCAGCAGTTTCGGTGGGCGGATACAAGAGACCCAGTACTTC,CASSFGGRIQETQYF
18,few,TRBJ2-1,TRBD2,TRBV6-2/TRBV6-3,TGTGCCAGCAGTTACTACTTTCTCGGAGCGGGAGGGAGGGATGAGCAGTTCTTC,CASSYYFLGAGGRDEQFF
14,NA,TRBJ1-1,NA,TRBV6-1,TGTGCCATCAGTGAACGGGAGGGTGGCACTGAAGCTTTCTTT,CAISEREGGTEAFF
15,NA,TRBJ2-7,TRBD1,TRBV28,TGTGTCAGCAGTCTCCCCACAGGGGGCCCCCTCGAGCAGTACTTC,CVSSLPTGGPLEQYF
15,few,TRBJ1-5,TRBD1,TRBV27,TGTGCCAGCAGTTCTCAGACAGGGCGCAATCAGCCCCAGCATTTT,CASSSQTGRNQPQHF
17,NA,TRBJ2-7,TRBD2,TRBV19,TGTGCCAGTAGTCCAACAGGGACCCCGGGAGGGTTCTACGAGCAGTACTTC,CASSPTGTPGGFYEQYF
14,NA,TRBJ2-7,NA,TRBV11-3,TGTGCCAGCAGCAACCGGGACGCCTCCTACGAGCAGTACTTC,CASSNRDASYEQYF
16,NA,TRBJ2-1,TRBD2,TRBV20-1,TGCAGTGCTAGAGTCGGACTAGCGGGGCGATCCGGTGAGCAGTTCTTC,CSARVGLAGRSGEQFF
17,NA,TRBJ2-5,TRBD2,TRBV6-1,TGTGCCAGCAGCCATCATGGGGAGGGCCCATTGGGAGAGACCCAGTACTTC,CASSHHGEGPLGETQYF